This T cell receptor (beta chain) comes out of a study of cytomegalovirus exposure and HLA in healthy donors. Study-wide results and caveats: Donors were assumed by presence/absence analyses to have roughly uniform sequencing depth.

With regard to this clone: Its specificity is unknown.

Vbeta (60) and Jbeta (13) primers were used in the PCR. Clones were read by immunoSEQ multiplex PCR, and TCRdb kept only the in-frame ones, dropping some. The data contain 120,000 or so clones, about 80% of them singletons. Per germline, CDR1 MNHNS and CDR2 SASEGT. The V and J ends lost 7 bases and 9 bases respectively, with 16 bases between them. The CDR3 consists of 12 residues. This sequence originates from a woman in her forties or fifties in good health and CMV-seropositive. Sequencing used PBMCs. The genes are TRBV6-1 and TRBJ2-7; TRBD1 is a possible D gene (6 bases). The CDR3 protein is CASNQEGVTQYF. CDR3 nucleotides: TGTGCCAGCAACCAAGAGGGGGTGACGCAGTACTTC.